This T cell receptor beta chain was captured by sequencing in a study of T-cell reconstitution after alpha-beta-depleted transplantation in children. In germline, CDR1 is SGHTA, CDR2 FQGNSA. The ends lost 5 bases at V and 0 bases at J; junction bases unmatched: 4. The CDR3 extends over 15 amino acids. Comment on this clonotype: No antigen is known for it.

Using unique molecular identifiers, the investigators prepared the TCRbeta library. MiXCR was run by TCRdb on the PCR reads, yielding one entry per CDR3 protein. The table has almost 250,000 distinct CDR3 sequences, more than 20% seen once. Study-level findings and limits: T-cell counts and diversity at one year post-transplant came mainly from newly produced T cells.

This specimen was PBMCs, taken before TCRalphabeta/CD19-depleted stem cell transplant. This TCR was recovered from a girl aged 2-10 years with Fanconi anemia, due to receive a stem cell transplant. This chain uses TRBV7-2 with TRBJ2-3; 8 bases align to TRBD1. The CDR3 sequence: CASSPWTGSTDTQYF. CDR3 bases: TGTGCCAGCAGCCCTTGGACAGGGAGCACAGATACGCAGTATTTT.